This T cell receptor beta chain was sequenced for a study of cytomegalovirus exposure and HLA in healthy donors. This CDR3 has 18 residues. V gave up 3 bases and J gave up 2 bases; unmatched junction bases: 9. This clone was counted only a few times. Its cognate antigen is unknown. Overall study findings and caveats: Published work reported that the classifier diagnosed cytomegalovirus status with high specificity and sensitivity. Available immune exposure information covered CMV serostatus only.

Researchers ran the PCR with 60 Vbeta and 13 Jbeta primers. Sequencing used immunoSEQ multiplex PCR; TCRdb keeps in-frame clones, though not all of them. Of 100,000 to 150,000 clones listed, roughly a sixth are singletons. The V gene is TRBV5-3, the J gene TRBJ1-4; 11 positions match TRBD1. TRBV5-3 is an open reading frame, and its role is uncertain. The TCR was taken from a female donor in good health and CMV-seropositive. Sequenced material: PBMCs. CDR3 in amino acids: CARSWGQGGTRTNEKLFF. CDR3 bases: TGTGCCAGAAGCTGGGGACAGGGGGGAACTAGGACTAATGAAAAACTGTTTTTT.